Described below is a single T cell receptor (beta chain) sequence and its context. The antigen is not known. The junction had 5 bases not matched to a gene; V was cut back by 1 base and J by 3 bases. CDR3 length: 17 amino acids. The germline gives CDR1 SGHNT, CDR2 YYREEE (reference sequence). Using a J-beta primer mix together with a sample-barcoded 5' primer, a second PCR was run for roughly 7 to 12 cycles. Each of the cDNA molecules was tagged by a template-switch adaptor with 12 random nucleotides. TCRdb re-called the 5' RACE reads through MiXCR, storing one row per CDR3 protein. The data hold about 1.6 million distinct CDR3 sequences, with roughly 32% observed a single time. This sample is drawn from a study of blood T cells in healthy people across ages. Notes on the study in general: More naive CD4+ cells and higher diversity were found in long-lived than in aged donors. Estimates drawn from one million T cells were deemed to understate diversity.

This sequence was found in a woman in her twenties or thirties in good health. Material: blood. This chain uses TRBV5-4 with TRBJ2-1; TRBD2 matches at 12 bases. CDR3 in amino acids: CASSLLTSGRLYNEQFF. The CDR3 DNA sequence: TGTGCCAGCAGCTTGCTCACTAGCGGGAGGCTCTACAATGAGCAGTTCTTC.